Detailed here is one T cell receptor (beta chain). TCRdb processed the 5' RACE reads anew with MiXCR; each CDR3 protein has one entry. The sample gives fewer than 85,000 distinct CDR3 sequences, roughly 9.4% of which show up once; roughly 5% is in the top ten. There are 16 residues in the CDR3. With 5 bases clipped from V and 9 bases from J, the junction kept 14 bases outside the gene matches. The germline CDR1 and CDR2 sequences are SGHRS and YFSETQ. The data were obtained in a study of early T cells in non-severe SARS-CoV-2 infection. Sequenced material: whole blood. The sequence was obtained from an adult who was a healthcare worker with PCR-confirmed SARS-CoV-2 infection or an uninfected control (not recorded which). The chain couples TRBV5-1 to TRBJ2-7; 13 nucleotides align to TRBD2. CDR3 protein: CASSWDRGTSGTGQYF. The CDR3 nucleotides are TGCGCCAGCAGTTGGGACAGGGGGACTAGCGGGACGGGGCAGTACTTC. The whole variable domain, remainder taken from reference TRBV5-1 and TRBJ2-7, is KAGVTQTPRYLIKTRGQQVTLSCSPISGHRSVSWYQQTPGQGLQFLFEYFSETQRNKGNFPGRFSGRQFSNSRSEMNVSTLELGDSALYLCASSWDRGTSGTGQYFGPGTRLTVT.